A selection of T cell receptor beta chains follows, all from one sample in a study of shared clonotypes between healthy human individuals. Profiled with immunoSEQ multiplex PCR; TCRdb holds only in-frame clones, not every one. The sample includes around 990,000 clones, about 72% of them seen just once. Sequencing input: memory CD4+ T cells from PBMCs. The receptors derive from a man aged 18 to 29 in good health. Some clones in this sample may be carry-over from other donors' samples. Both conserved end residues are part of each CDR3. Fields, in order: J gene, clone size, D gene, V gene, CDR3 DNA, CDR3 protein. D genes are given only for firm matches. Not every row has a clone size; where given, it reads once, few, many or a size class.

j_gene: TRBJ2-1; abundance: -; d_gene: -; v_gene: TRBV5-1; CDR3nt: TGCGCCAGCAGCATTGCGGAGGGTTGGAATGAGCAGTTCTTC; CDR3aa: CASSIAEGWNEQFF
j_gene: TRBJ1-1; abundance: -; d_gene: -; v_gene: TRBV29-1; CDR3nt: TGCAGCGTTGCCCTCCTGGACACTGAAGCTTTCTTT; CDR3aa: CSVALLDTEAFF
j_gene: TRBJ2-1; abundance: few; d_gene: -; v_gene: TRBV2; CDR3nt: TGTGCCAGCAGTGGCACCGACACAGGGATCCCCTACAATGAGCAGTTCTTC; CDR3aa: CASSGTDTGIPYNEQFF
j_gene: TRBJ1-3; abundance: -; d_gene: TRBD1; v_gene: TRBV7-2; CDR3nt: TGTGCCAGCAGCTTAGAGAGGCAGGGGGCTGGAAACACCATATATTTT; CDR3aa: CASSLERQGAGNTIYF
j_gene: TRBJ1-1; abundance: -; d_gene: -; v_gene: TRBV30; CDR3nt: TGTGCCTGGAGTGTAGGGTGGGGAAAGAACACTGAAGCTTTCTTT; CDR3aa: CAWSVGWGKNTEAFF
j_gene: TRBJ2-4; abundance: -; d_gene: -; v_gene: TRBV4-1; CDR3nt: TGCGCCAGCAGCCAAGATCATGTTGGGGGGACCAAAAACATTCAGTACTTC; CDR3aa: CASSQDHVGGTKNIQYF
j_gene: TRBJ1-3; abundance: -; d_gene: -; v_gene: TRBV2; CDR3nt: TGTGCCAGCAGTGAAGACGGGGGGCCTGGATATTTT; CDR3aa: CASSEDGGPGYF
j_gene: TRBJ1-5; abundance: -; d_gene: -; v_gene: TRBV19; CDR3nt: TGTGCCAGTAGTTTCCGGCAGTTACCTAATCAGCCCCAGCATTTT; CDR3aa: CASSFRQLPNQPQHF
j_gene: TRBJ2-7; abundance: -; d_gene: TRBD1; v_gene: TRBV6-5; CDR3nt: TGTGCCAGCAGGCCGGGACAGGGGTCCTACGAGCAGTACTTC; CDR3aa: CASRPGQGSYEQYF
j_gene: TRBJ2-5; abundance: few; d_gene: TRBD2; v_gene: TRBV7-6; CDR3nt: TGTGCCAGCAGCTACCGGACTAGCGGCCAAGAGACCCAGTACTTC; CDR3aa: CASSYRTSGQETQYF
j_gene: TRBJ2-3; abundance: -; d_gene: -; v_gene: TRBV29-1; CDR3nt: TGCAGCGTGGTTTTTACCCGGAGCACAGATACGCAGTATTTT; CDR3aa: CSVVFTRSTDTQYF
j_gene: TRBJ1-1; abundance: -; d_gene: TRBD1; v_gene: TRBV27; CDR3nt: TGTGCCAGCAGTCCCCGATTGCCGGACAGGGACCACGGCACTGAAGCTTTCTTT; CDR3aa: CASSPRLPDRDHGTEAFF
j_gene: TRBJ1-5; abundance: -; d_gene: TRBD1; v_gene: TRBV2; CDR3nt: TGTGCCAGCAGCAAACAGGGGCGGTGGCAGCCCCAGCATTTT; CDR3aa: CASSKQGRWQPQHF
j_gene: TRBJ2-1; abundance: once; d_gene: TRBD2; v_gene: TRBV28; CDR3nt: TGTGCCAGCAGACCAAGCGGGAGGGCCTGGGATGAGCAGTTCTTC; CDR3aa: CASRPSGRAWDEQFF
j_gene: TRBJ2-7; abundance: -; d_gene: TRBD1; v_gene: TRBV13; CDR3nt: TGTGCCAGCACCCGGACAGGGGGCTACGAGCAGTACTTC; CDR3aa: CASTRTGGYEQYF
j_gene: TRBJ2-5; abundance: few; d_gene: TRBD2; v_gene: TRBV18; CDR3nt: TGTGCCAGCTCACCAGGGCTAGCGGGTCTTCAAGAGACCCAGTACTTC; CDR3aa: CASSPGLAGLQETQYF
j_gene: TRBJ1-5; abundance: -; d_gene: -; v_gene: TRBV7-2; CDR3nt: TGTGCCAGCAGCTTAAATGGGGCGCTGACCCGGCAGCCCCAGCATTTT; CDR3aa: CASSLNGALTRQPQHF
j_gene: TRBJ1-5; abundance: once; d_gene: -; v_gene: TRBV28; CDR3nt: TGTGCCAGCACCCCCCCCACAGGGATGGTTCAGCCCCAGCATTTT; CDR3aa: CASTPPTGMVQPQHF
j_gene: TRBJ1-5; abundance: -; d_gene: -; v_gene: TRBV28; CDR3nt: TGTGCCAGCAGTTCCCTCCCCACAAGGGCGGGGAATCAGCCCCAGCATTTT; CDR3aa: CASSSLPTRAGNQPQHF
j_gene: TRBJ2-7; abundance: few; d_gene: -; v_gene: TRBV18; CDR3nt: TGTGCCAGCTCACCCTCTAGGGAATACGAGCAGTACTTC; CDR3aa: CASSPSREYEQYF
j_gene: TRBJ2-2; abundance: -; d_gene: -; v_gene: TRBV30; CDR3nt: TGTGCCTGCAGGGCCGGGGAGCTGTTTTTT; CDR3aa: CACRAGELFF
j_gene: TRBJ2-7; abundance: -; d_gene: TRBD2; v_gene: TRBV5-1; CDR3nt: TGCGCCAGCAGCTTGTACGCGGGAGAGGGTTACGAGCAGTACTTC; CDR3aa: CASSLYAGEGYEQYF
j_gene: TRBJ1-2; abundance: once; d_gene: -; v_gene: TRBV5-8; CDR3nt: TGTGCCAGCAGCCCGGGACAACGATCGTATGGCTACACCTTC; CDR3aa: CASSPGQRSYGYTF
j_gene: TRBJ1-5; abundance: -; d_gene: TRBD1; v_gene: TRBV7-8; CDR3nt: TGTGCCAGCAGAAACCACCCGGGACAGGGGGTTAATCAGCCCCAGCATTTT; CDR3aa: CASRNHPGQGVNQPQHF
j_gene: TRBJ2-7; abundance: -; d_gene: TRBD1; v_gene: TRBV29-1; CDR3nt: TGCAGCGTTTCCGGGACAGAGTTCTACGAGCAGTACTTC; CDR3aa: CSVSGTEFYEQYF
j_gene: TRBJ2-5; abundance: few; d_gene: TRBD2; v_gene: TRBV11-2; CDR3nt: TGTGCCAGCAGCTTAGTCCTAGCGGCTCAAGAGACCCAGTACTTC; CDR3aa: CASSLVLAAQETQYF
j_gene: TRBJ1-1; abundance: -; d_gene: -; v_gene: TRBV2; CDR3nt: TGTGCCAGCATGTCCATGCTGTCCTCTGAAGCTTTCTTT; CDR3aa: CASMSMLSSEAFF
j_gene: TRBJ1-1; abundance: few; d_gene: -; v_gene: TRBV20-1; CDR3nt: TGCAGTATGGAGAACACTGAAGCTTTCTTT; CDR3aa: CSMENTEAFF
j_gene: TRBJ2-3; abundance: -; d_gene: -; v_gene: TRBV7-9; CDR3nt: TGTGCCAGCAGCCCCGGCGCAGTCGTCACAGATACGCAGTATTTT; CDR3aa: CASSPGAVVTDTQYF
j_gene: TRBJ2-1; abundance: few; d_gene: -; v_gene: TRBV9; CDR3nt: TGTGCCAGCAGCGTAACCATTTCGGTGCAAGGGGGGTACAATGAGCAGTTCTTC; CDR3aa: CASSVTISVQGGYNEQFF
j_gene: TRBJ2-7; abundance: -; d_gene: -; v_gene: TRBV28; CDR3nt: TGTGCCAGCAGTTTTTTGGGCTATCCCTCCTACGAGCAGTACTTC; CDR3aa: CASSFLGYPSYEQYF
j_gene: TRBJ2-7; abundance: -; d_gene: -; v_gene: TRBV28; CDR3nt: TGTGCCAGCACAGGCAGCCCCTACGAGCAGTACTTC; CDR3aa: CASTGSPYEQYF
j_gene: TRBJ1-1; abundance: -; d_gene: -; v_gene: TRBV5-6; CDR3nt: TGTGCCACCTACGCGGTGAACACTGAAGCTTTCTTT; CDR3aa: CATYAVNTEAFF
j_gene: TRBJ1-1; abundance: -; d_gene: TRBD1; v_gene: TRBV30; CDR3nt: TGTGCCTGGAGTAGGACAGGGGGCGCGGGAGCTTTCTTT; CDR3aa: CAWSRTGGAGAFF
j_gene: TRBJ2-5; abundance: -; d_gene: -; v_gene: TRBV5-1; CDR3nt: TGCGCCAGCAGCCCCCGGACTTTCCAAGAGACCCAGTACTTC; CDR3aa: CASSPRTFQETQYF
j_gene: TRBJ2-5; abundance: -; d_gene: TRBD1; v_gene: TRBV28; CDR3nt: TGTGCCAGCAGTTCGACGACAGGGGAGGAAGAGACCCAGTACTTC; CDR3aa: CASSSTTGEEETQYF
j_gene: TRBJ1-2; abundance: few; d_gene: -; v_gene: TRBV4-1; CDR3nt: TGCGCCAGCAGCCAGGGGGAAGACAGGCGCTATGGCTACACCTTC; CDR3aa: CASSQGEDRRYGYTF
j_gene: TRBJ1-1; abundance: -; d_gene: -; v_gene: TRBV11-2; CDR3nt: TGTGCCAGCAGCTCTACAGGGACGAACACTGAAGCTTTCTTT; CDR3aa: CASSSTGTNTEAFF
j_gene: TRBJ1-5; abundance: -; d_gene: -; v_gene: TRBV30; CDR3nt: TGTGCCTGGAGCATTGGGACGGTTAATCAGCCCCAGCATTTT; CDR3aa: CAWSIGTVNQPQHF
j_gene: TRBJ2-7; abundance: many; d_gene: -; v_gene: TRBV10-3; CDR3nt: TGTGCCATCGGTGGGGAACGGTCCTACGAGCAGTACTTC; CDR3aa: CAIGGERSYEQYF
j_gene: TRBJ2-7; abundance: -; d_gene: TRBD1; v_gene: TRBV7-2; CDR3nt: TGTGCCAGCAGCTTAGGGGGACAGTCCTGGGTAGAGCAGTACTTC; CDR3aa: CASSLGGQSWVEQYF